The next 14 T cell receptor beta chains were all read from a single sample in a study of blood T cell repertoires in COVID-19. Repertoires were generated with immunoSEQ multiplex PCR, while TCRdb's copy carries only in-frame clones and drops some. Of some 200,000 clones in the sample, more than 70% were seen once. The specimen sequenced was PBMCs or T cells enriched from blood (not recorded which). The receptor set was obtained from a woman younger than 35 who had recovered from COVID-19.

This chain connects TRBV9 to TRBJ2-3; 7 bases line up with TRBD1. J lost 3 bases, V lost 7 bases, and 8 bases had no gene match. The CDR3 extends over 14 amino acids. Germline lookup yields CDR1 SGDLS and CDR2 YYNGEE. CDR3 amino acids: CASSRDRATDTQYF. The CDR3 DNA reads TGTGCCAGCTCACGGGACAGAGCAACAGATACGCAGTATTTT.

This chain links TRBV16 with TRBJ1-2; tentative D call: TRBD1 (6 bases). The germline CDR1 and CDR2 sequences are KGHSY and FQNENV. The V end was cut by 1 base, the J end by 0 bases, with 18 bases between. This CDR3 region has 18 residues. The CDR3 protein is CASSQYLRQVDTNYGYTF. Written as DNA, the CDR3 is TGTGCCAGCAGCCAATATCTTCGACAGGTCGATACTAACTATGGCTACACCTTC.

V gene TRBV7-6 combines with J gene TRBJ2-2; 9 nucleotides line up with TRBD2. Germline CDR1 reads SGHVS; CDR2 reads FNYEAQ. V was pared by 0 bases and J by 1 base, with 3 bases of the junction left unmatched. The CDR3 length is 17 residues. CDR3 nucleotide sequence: TGTGCCAGCAGCTTAGCTAGCGGGGGCAAGAACACCGGGGAGCTGTTTTTT. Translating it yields CASSLASGGKNTGELFF.

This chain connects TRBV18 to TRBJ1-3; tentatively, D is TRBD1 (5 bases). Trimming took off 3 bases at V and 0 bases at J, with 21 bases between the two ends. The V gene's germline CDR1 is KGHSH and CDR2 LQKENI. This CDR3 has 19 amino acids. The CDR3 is CASSPQLPDKGLSGNTIYF. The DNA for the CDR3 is TGTGCCAGCTCACCTCAACTGCCCGACAAGGGGCTCTCTGGAAACACCATATATTTT.

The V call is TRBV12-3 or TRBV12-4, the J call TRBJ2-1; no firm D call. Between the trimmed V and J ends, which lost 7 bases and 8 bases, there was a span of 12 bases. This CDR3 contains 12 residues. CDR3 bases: TGTGCCAGCAAAACCGACATCGATGAGCAGTTCTTC. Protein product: CASKTDIDEQFF.

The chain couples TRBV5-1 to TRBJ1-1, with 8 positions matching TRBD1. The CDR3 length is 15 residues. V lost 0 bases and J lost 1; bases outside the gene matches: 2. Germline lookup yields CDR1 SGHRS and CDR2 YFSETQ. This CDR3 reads CASSLVDRGNTEAFF. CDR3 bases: TGCGCCAGCAGCTTGGTCGACAGGGGGAACACTGAAGCTTTCTTT.

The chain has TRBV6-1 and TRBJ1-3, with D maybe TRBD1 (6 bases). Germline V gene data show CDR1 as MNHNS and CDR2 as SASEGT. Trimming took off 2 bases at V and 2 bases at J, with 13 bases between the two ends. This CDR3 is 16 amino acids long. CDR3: CASSEPQGSPGNTIYF. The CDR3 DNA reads TGTGCCAGCAGTGAACCCCAGGGGAGCCCTGGAAACACCATATATTTT.

The CDR3 DNA is TGCAGTGCTAGTTTCGGCGGGACAGGTCTCTACGAGCAGTACTTC. It is translated as CSASFGGTGLYEQYF. The chain couples TRBV20-1 to TRBJ2-7; 8 positions agree with TRBD1. This CDR3 is 15 amino acids long. Germline V gives CDR1 DFQATT, CDR2 SNEGSKA (reference sequence). V gave up 3 bases and J gave up 3 bases; unmatched junction bases: 10.

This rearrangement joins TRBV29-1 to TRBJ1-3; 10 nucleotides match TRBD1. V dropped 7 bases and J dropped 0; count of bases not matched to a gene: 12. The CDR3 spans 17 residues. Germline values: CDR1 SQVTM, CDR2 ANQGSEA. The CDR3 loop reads CSARDRGYPYSGNTIYF. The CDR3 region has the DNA TGCAGCGCCCGGGACAGGGGATACCCATACTCTGGAAACACCATATATTTT.

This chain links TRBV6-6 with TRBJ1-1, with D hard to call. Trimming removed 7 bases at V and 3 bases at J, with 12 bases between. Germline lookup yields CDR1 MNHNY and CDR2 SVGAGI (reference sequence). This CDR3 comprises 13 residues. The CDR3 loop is CASKGAGYTEAFF. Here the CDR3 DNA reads TGTGCCAGCAAAGGAGCGGGCTACACTGAAGCTTTCTTT.

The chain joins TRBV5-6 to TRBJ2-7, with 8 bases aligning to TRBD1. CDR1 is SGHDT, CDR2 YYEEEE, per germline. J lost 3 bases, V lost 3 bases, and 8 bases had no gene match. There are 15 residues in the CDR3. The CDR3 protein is CASSWGTGRGYEQYF. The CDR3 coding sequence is TGTGCCAGCAGCTGGGGGACAGGTCGAGGCTACGAGCAGTACTTC. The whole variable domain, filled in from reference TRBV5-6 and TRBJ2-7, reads DAGVTQSPTHLIKTRGQQVTLRCSPKSGHDTVSWYQQALGQGPQFIFQYYEEEERQRGNFPDRFSGHQFPNYSSELNVNALLLGDSALYLCASSWGTGRGYEQYFGPGTRLTVT.

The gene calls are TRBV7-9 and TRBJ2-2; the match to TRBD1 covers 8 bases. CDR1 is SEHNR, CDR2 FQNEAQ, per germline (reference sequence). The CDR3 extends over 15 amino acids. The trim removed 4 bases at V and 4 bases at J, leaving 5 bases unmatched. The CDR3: CASSSQGAATGELFF. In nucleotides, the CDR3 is TGTGCCAGCAGCTCTCAGGGGGCGGCCACCGGGGAGCTGTTTTTT.

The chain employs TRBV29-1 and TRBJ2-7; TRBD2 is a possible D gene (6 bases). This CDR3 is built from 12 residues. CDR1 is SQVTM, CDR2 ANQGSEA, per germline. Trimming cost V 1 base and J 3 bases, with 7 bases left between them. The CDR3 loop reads CSVEVGGYEQYF. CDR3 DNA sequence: TGCAGCGTTGAAGTCGGGGGCTACGAGCAGTACTTC.

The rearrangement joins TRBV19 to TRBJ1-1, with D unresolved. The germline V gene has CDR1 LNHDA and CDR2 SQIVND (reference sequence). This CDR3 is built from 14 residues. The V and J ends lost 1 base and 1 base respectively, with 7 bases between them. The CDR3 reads CASSIGKKNTEAFF. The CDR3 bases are TGTGCCAGTAGTATAGGTAAAAAGAACACTGAAGCTTTCTTT. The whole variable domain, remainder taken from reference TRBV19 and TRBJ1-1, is DGGITQSPKYLFRKEGQNVTLSCEQNLNHDAMYWYRQDPGQGLRLIYYSQIVNDFQKGDIAEGYSVSREKKESFPLTVTSAQKNPTAFYLCASSIGKKNTEAFFGQGTRLTVV.